This entry is about one T cell receptor beta chain. Its antigen remains unidentified. CDR1 and CDR2 (germline): ENHRY, SYGVKD. The CDR3 spans 15 residues. The V and J ends lost 6 bases and 4 bases respectively, with 15 bases between them. The study ran its PCR with 60 Vbeta and 13 Jbeta primers. The repertoire was sequenced with immunoSEQ multiplex PCR; TCRdb's copy has only in-frame clones and lacks some. The sample shows about 46,000 clones, and about 1.1% sits with its ten largest clones. This specimen belongs to a study of cytomegalovirus exposure and HLA in healthy donors. Findings and limits, study-wide: Later analysis placed DRB1 highest and HLA-C lowest in TCR association rates, which differed by HLA locus.

The chain recombines TRBV10-3 with TRBJ2-2, with D perhaps matching TRBD2 (6 bases). This TCR was sampled from a woman between 35 and 50 years old in good health and CMV-seronegative. Sequencing input: PBMCs. CDR3 nucleotide sequence: TGTGCCATCAGATACGCTAGCGCTGTCACCGGGGAGCTGTTTTTT. Protein: CAIRYASAVTGELFF.